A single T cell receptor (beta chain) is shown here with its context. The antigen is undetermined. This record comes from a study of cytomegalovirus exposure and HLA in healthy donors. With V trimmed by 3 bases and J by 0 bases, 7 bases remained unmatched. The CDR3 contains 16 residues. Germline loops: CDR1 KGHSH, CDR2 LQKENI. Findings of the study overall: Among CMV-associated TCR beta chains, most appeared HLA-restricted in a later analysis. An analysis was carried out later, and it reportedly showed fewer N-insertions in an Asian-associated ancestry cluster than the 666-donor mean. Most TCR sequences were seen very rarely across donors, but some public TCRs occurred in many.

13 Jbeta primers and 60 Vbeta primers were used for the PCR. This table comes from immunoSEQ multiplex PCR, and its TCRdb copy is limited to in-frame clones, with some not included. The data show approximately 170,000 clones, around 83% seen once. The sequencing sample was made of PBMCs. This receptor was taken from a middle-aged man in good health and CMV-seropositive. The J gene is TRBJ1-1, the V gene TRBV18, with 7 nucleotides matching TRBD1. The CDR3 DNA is TGTGCCAGCTCACCCGCAGGGGGTATCGTGAACACTGAAGCTTTCTTT. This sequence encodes CASSPAGGIVNTEAFF.